This TCR beta chain was sequenced during a study of blood T cells in healthy people across ages. The study, taken as a whole, reports: Unsorted PBMC input precluded a conclusive naive versus antigen-experienced comparison. Diversity figures based on one million T cells were deemed too low. In long-lived donors, naive CD4+ cell counts and diversity exceeded those of aged donors.

Trimming stripped 5 bases from V and 7 bases from J, with 17 bases between. CDR3 length equals 14 residues. The germline gives CDR1 SEHNR, CDR2 FQNEAQ (reference sequence). Using a J-beta primer mix together with a sample-barcoded 5' primer, a second PCR was run for roughly 6 to 11 cycles. TCRdb itself ran the 5' RACE reads through MiXCR, one entry per CDR3 protein. The profile shows 1,800,000 or so distinct CDR3 sequences, about 39% of them singletons. Donors ranged from about 6 to 90 years old and were healthy Caucasians in Russia. This clonotype was observed a few times. Its antigen remains unidentified.

The TCR sequence derives from a human donor in good health. What was sequenced was blood. J is TRBJ1-2 and V is TRBV7-9; D is unclear. This CDR3 reads CASSPGLTYCGYTF. The CDR3 DNA reads TGTGCCAGCAGCCCGGGATTAACCTACTGTGGCTACACCTTC.